Listed below are T cell receptor beta chains from one sample, sequenced in a study of vaccination effects on CD4 cells after COVID-19. No antigen is known for these receptors. Here immunoSEQ multiplex PCR was the method, and the copy in TCRdb shows in-frame clones only, minus some. The sample records some 70,000 clones, approximately 80% being singletons. The sample here was CD4+ T cells from PBMCs cultured with SARS-CoV-2 spike peptides, taken before COVID-19 vaccination. The receptors come from a human donor who received a COVID-19 vaccine. Each CDR3 is given with its conserved first and last residue. D genes are given only for firm matches. Clone size is given for some rows only: seen once, a few or many times, or a class if the clone is expanded.

d_call: -
j_call: TRBJ1-4
v_call: TRBV5-1
clone_size: -
cdr3_aa: CASSETATNEKLFF
cdr3_nt: TGCGCCAGCAGCGAGACTGCAACTAATGAAAAACTGTTTTTT

d_call: -
j_call: TRBJ2-2
v_call: TRBV5-1
clone_size: -
cdr3_aa: CASKAALNTGELFF
cdr3_nt: TGCGCCAGCAAAGCGGCCTTGAACACCGGGGAGCTGTTTTTT

d_call: -
j_call: TRBJ1-5
v_call: TRBV19
clone_size: -
cdr3_aa: CASSILGYGNQPQHF
cdr3_nt: TGTGCCAGTAGTATTTTGGGGTACGGCAATCAGCCCCAGCATTTT

d_call: -
j_call: TRBJ1-6
v_call: TRBV9
clone_size: few
cdr3_aa: CASSGSSPALRDSPLHF
cdr3_nt: TGTGCCAGCAGCGGATCCTCCCCCGCCTTGAGGGATTCACCCCTCCACTTT

d_call: -
j_call: TRBJ1-5
v_call: TRBV7-7
clone_size: -
cdr3_aa: CASSYKAAGNCQPQHF
cdr3_nt: TGTGCCAGCAGTTATAAGGCGGCAGGGAATTGTCAGCCCCAGCATTTT

d_call: TRBD1
j_call: TRBJ2-5
v_call: TRBV6-4
clone_size: -
cdr3_aa: CASTQGRDSQETQYF
cdr3_nt: TGTGCCAGCACTCAGGGCCGGGACAGCCAAGAGACCCAGTACTTC

d_call: -
j_call: TRBJ1-4
v_call: TRBV27
clone_size: -
cdr3_aa: CASSLLGATNEKLFF
cdr3_nt: TGTGCCAGCAGTTTACTGGGGGCAACTAATGAAAAACTGTTTTTT

d_call: TRBD2
j_call: TRBJ2-3
v_call: TRBV4-1
clone_size: few
cdr3_aa: CASTLKFLGTNDTQYF
cdr3_nt: TGCGCCAGCACCCTAAAATTCCTCGGGACTAACGATACGCAGTATTTT

d_call: -
j_call: TRBJ2-5
v_call: TRBV18
clone_size: -
cdr3_aa: CASSPLGETQYF
cdr3_nt: TGTGCCAGCTCACCACTAGGAGAGACCCAGTACTTC

d_call: -
j_call: TRBJ2-3
v_call: TRBV24-1
clone_size: -
cdr3_aa: CATRSSETDTQYF
cdr3_nt: TGTGCCACCAGGTCTAGCGAAACAGATACGCAGTATTTT

d_call: TRBD1
j_call: TRBJ1-1
v_call: TRBV6-5
clone_size: -
cdr3_aa: CASIRDRGHTEAFF
cdr3_nt: TGTGCCAGTATCCGGGACAGGGGACACACTGAAGCTTTCTTT

d_call: -
j_call: TRBJ2-2
v_call: TRBV12-3/TRBV12-4
clone_size: -
cdr3_aa: CASSFRETGELFF
cdr3_nt: TGTGCCAGCAGTTTTCGAGAAACCGGGGAGCTGTTTTTT

d_call: -
j_call: TRBJ1-1
v_call: TRBV30
clone_size: few
cdr3_aa: CAWRGRGEAFF
cdr3_nt: TGTGCCTGGAGGGGGAGGGGGGAAGCTTTCTTT

d_call: -
j_call: TRBJ2-3
v_call: TRBV11-2
clone_size: -
cdr3_aa: CASSPRVGPNNTQYF
cdr3_nt: TGTGCCAGCAGCCCTAGAGTGGGTCCAAATAATACGCAGTATTTT

d_call: -
j_call: TRBJ1-3
v_call: TRBV11-3
clone_size: -
cdr3_aa: CASSKRGRIIGNTIYF
cdr3_nt: TGTGCCAGCAGCAAACGGGGACGGATAATTGGAAACACCATATATTTT

d_call: TRBD1
j_call: TRBJ1-1
v_call: TRBV2
clone_size: -
cdr3_aa: CASTGQAMNTEAFF
cdr3_nt: TGTGCCAGCACCGGACAGGCCATGAACACTGAAGCTTTCTTT

d_call: TRBD2
j_call: TRBJ2-3
v_call: TRBV19
clone_size: -
cdr3_aa: CASRRRVGGTDTQYF
cdr3_nt: TGTGCCAGTAGGAGACGGGTCGGGGGGACAGATACGCAGTATTTT

d_call: TRBD1
j_call: TRBJ1-2
v_call: TRBV24-1
clone_size: -
cdr3_aa: CATSDAGTGGSYGYTF
cdr3_nt: TGTGCCACCAGTGATGCCGGGACAGGGGGTTCCTATGGCTACACCTTC

d_call: TRBD1
j_call: TRBJ2-5
v_call: TRBV3-1/TRBV3-2
clone_size: once
cdr3_aa: CASSLQGQGGTQYF
cdr3_nt: TGTGCCAGCAGCTTACAGGGGCAGGGTGGGACCCAGTACTTC

d_call: TRBD1
j_call: TRBJ1-1
v_call: TRBV25-1
clone_size: -
cdr3_aa: CASSRTGGYTEAFF
cdr3_nt: TGTGCCAGCAGCAGGACAGGGGGGTACACTGAAGCTTTCTTT

d_call: -
j_call: TRBJ1-1
v_call: TRBV30
clone_size: -
cdr3_aa: CAWSVFALDRQCFF
cdr3_nt: TGTGCCTGGAGTGTTTTTGCTTTGGACCGACAGTGTTTCTTT

d_call: TRBD2
j_call: TRBJ2-2
v_call: TRBV4-1
clone_size: -
cdr3_aa: CASSQSGLAGVTGELFF
cdr3_nt: TGCGCCAGCAGCCAATCGGGACTAGCGGGGGTCACCGGGGAGCTGTTTTTT

d_call: -
j_call: TRBJ1-2
v_call: TRBV10-1
clone_size: -
cdr3_aa: CASSADRNYGYTF
cdr3_nt: TGCGCCAGCAGTGCCGACAGGAACTATGGCTACACCTTC

d_call: -
j_call: TRBJ1-5
v_call: TRBV28
clone_size: -
cdr3_aa: CASSGVSTSDQPQHF
cdr3_nt: TGTGCCAGCAGTGGGGTCTCCACGTCTGATCAGCCCCAGCATTTT

d_call: TRBD1
j_call: TRBJ2-5
v_call: TRBV3-1/TRBV3-2
clone_size: -
cdr3_aa: CASSHQGARETQYF
cdr3_nt: TGTGCCAGCAGCCATCAGGGGGCACGGGAGACCCAGTACTTC

d_call: -
j_call: TRBJ1-6
v_call: TRBV6-2/TRBV6-3
clone_size: -
cdr3_aa: CASSYSTPRGALHF
cdr3_nt: TGTGCCAGCAGTTACTCGACCCCGAGGGGGGCCCTCCACTTT

d_call: -
j_call: TRBJ1-5
v_call: TRBV28
clone_size: once
cdr3_aa: CASSFGSRGEQPQHF
cdr3_nt: TGTGCCAGCAGTTTCGGAAGCAGGGGAGAACAGCCCCAGCATTTT

d_call: -
j_call: TRBJ1-1
v_call: TRBV28
clone_size: -
cdr3_aa: CASSNEIWKDTEAFF
cdr3_nt: TGTGCCAGCAGTAATGAGATATGGAAGGACACTGAAGCTTTCTTT

d_call: -
j_call: TRBJ2-3
v_call: TRBV5-1
clone_size: -
cdr3_aa: CASSPDFSSAQYF
cdr3_nt: TGCGCCAGCAGCCCGGACTTCAGTTCGGCGCAGTATTTT

d_call: -
j_call: TRBJ1-6
v_call: TRBV3-1/TRBV3-2
clone_size: -
cdr3_aa: CASSLSYSPLHF
cdr3_nt: TGTGCCAGCAGCCTGAGTTATTCACCCCTCCACTTT

d_call: -
j_call: TRBJ2-3
v_call: TRBV3-1/TRBV3-2
clone_size: -
cdr3_aa: CASSPYRDTQYF
cdr3_nt: TGTGCCAGCAGCCCATACAGAGATACGCAGTATTTT

d_call: TRBD1
j_call: TRBJ1-6
v_call: TRBV10-3
clone_size: -
cdr3_aa: CAISEWGDRNNSPLHF
cdr3_nt: TGTGCCATCAGTGAGTGGGGGGACAGAAATAATTCACCCCTCCACTTT

d_call: -
j_call: TRBJ1-5
v_call: TRBV11-2
clone_size: -
cdr3_aa: CASSPLGGSNQPQHF
cdr3_nt: TGTGCCAGCAGCCCCTTGGGGGGTAGCAATCAGCCCCAGCATTTT

d_call: -
j_call: TRBJ1-2
v_call: TRBV6-5
clone_size: few
cdr3_aa: CASTWDRRYGYTF
cdr3_nt: TGTGCCAGCACTTGGGATCGCCGGTATGGCTACACCTTC

d_call: TRBD1
j_call: TRBJ1-2
v_call: TRBV28
clone_size: -
cdr3_aa: CASSPTGVRGYTF
cdr3_nt: TGTGCCAGCAGTCCGACAGGGGTAAGGGGCTACACCTTC

d_call: -
j_call: TRBJ1-1
v_call: TRBV19
clone_size: few
cdr3_aa: CASSTVRGTEAFF
cdr3_nt: TGTGCCAGTAGTACAGTGAGAGGCACTGAAGCTTTCTTT

d_call: -
j_call: TRBJ2-5
v_call: TRBV14
clone_size: once
cdr3_aa: CASSQPTGPAETQYF
cdr3_nt: TGTGCCAGCAGCCAACCTACAGGGCCTGCAGAGACCCAGTACTTC

d_call: -
j_call: TRBJ1-2
v_call: TRBV7-9
clone_size: -
cdr3_aa: CASSSGQPERSYTF
cdr3_nt: TGTGCCAGCAGCTCCGGACAGCCTGAAAGGAGCTACACCTTC

d_call: -
j_call: TRBJ1-6
v_call: TRBV6-5
clone_size: -
cdr3_aa: CASRKRGFAPLHF
cdr3_nt: TGTGCCAGCAGAAAAAGGGGATTTGCACCCCTCCACTTT

d_call: -
j_call: TRBJ2-3
v_call: TRBV14
clone_size: -
cdr3_aa: CASSQAGPRGTQYF
cdr3_nt: TGTGCCAGCAGCCAAGCCGGTCCGAGGGGTACGCAGTATTTT

d_call: TRBD1
j_call: TRBJ2-5
v_call: TRBV24-1
clone_size: -
cdr3_aa: CATSDLTGGMQTQYF
cdr3_nt: TGTGCCACCAGTGATTTGACAGGGGGGATGCAGACCCAGTACTTC

d_call: -
j_call: TRBJ1-1
v_call: TRBV5-1
clone_size: -
cdr3_aa: CASSQSGGGSEAFF
cdr3_nt: TGCGCCAGCAGCCAGTCTGGGGGCGGCAGTGAAGCTTTCTTT